The 24 T cell receptor beta chains below come from one sample, sequenced in a study of T-cell memory formation after mild COVID-19. TCRdb itself ran the 5' RACE reads through MiXCR, one entry per CDR3 protein. Of roughly 160,000 distinct CDR3 sequences in the sample, over 10% were seen once. The sequenced sample was PBMCs or a T cell subset sorted from them (not recorded which). The receptors come from a man between 18 and 35 years old who had mild COVID-19 (a few samples of this study predate the infection). Cell type and time point are not known.

The table lists this clonotype with a few counts. This rearrangement joins TRBV7-9 to TRBJ2-1; D may be TRBD1 (6 bases). CDR1 and CDR2 from the germline V gene are SEHNR and FQNEAQ (reference sequence). This CDR3 has 15 residues. Deletions cut 8 bases from V and 9 bases from J, with 23 bases between. CDR3: CASYREQGPSGEQFF. In DNA, the CDR3 is TGTGCCAGCTACCGGGAACAGGGTCCTTCAGGTGAGCAGTTCTTC.

The sample holds a few counts of this clonotype. V usage is TRBV10-3 and J usage is TRBJ1-2; unclear D gene. Looked up from germline, CDR1 is ENHRY and CDR2 is SYGVKD. This CDR3 region has 15 residues. The V end lost 5 bases, the J end lost 5 bases, and 18 bases lay between the germline ends. CDR3 nucleotide sequence: TGTGCCATCAGTTCCCAGGACCCGAAGGGATATGGCTACACCTTC. Its protein product is CAISSQDPKGYGYTF.

The sample holds a few counts of this clonotype. The chain uses TRBV3-1 and TRBJ1-1, with D maybe TRBD1 (6 bases). V was shortened by 4 bases and J by 2 bases, with 14 bases between the two germline ends. Germline V gene data show CDR1 as LGHDT and CDR2 as YNNKEL (reference sequence). The CDR3 is 15 amino acids. DNA for the CDR3: TGTGCCAGCAGCCCGCGGGACACCTACAACACTGAAGCTTTCTTT. Residues: CASSPRDTYNTEAFF.

The genes are TRBV11-2 and TRBJ2-7; no reliable D call. V was pared by 2 bases and J by 5 bases, with 10 bases between. The CDR3 covers 13 residues. The germline gives CDR1 SGHAT, CDR2 FQNNGV. The CDR3 coding sequence is TGTGCCAGCAGCTTAACGGCGGACCACGAGCAGTACGTC. Translating gives CASSLTADHEQYV.

This clonotype has just a few counts. The chain couples TRBV28 to TRBJ2-3, with a possible D match to TRBD1 (5 bases). Germline V CDR1 and CDR2: MDHEN, SYDVKM. The ends were cut back, 5 bases at V and 10 bases at J, with 19 bases in the middle. The CDR3 runs to 14 residues. The DNA for the CDR3 is TGTGCCAGCAGTACGGACAACAGCTTCTACTCGCAGTATTTT. It is translated as CASSTDNSFYSQYF.

The gene calls are TRBV21-1 and TRBJ1-4; the table's D gene call, TRBD1, was not cross checked with the DNA. TRBV21-1 is a pseudogene locus. This CDR3 has 15 residues. CDR3 sequence (DNA): TGTGCCAGCAGCGCGGGGGACAGGGTTTATGAAAAACTGTTTTTT. Encoded protein: CASSAGDRVYEKLFF.

The chain has TRBV5-1 and TRBJ2-2; D perhaps matches TRBD1 (6 bases). Trimming took 6 bases from V and 4 from J, leaving 16 bases between them. CDR1 SGHRS and CDR2 YFSETQ come from the germline V gene. This CDR3 contains 15 residues. Here the CDR3 reads CASTSRGQPTGELFF. CDR3 coding DNA: TGCGCCAGCACTTCTCGTGGACAGCCCACCGGGGAGCTGTTTTTT.

The chain combines TRBV30 with TRBJ2-3; 8 nucleotides match TRBD2. The germline gives CDR1 GTSNPN, CDR2 SVGIG (reference sequence). Trimming at V came to 1 base and at J to 3 bases, leaving 3 bases not matched to a gene. The CDR3 is 14 residues long. CDR3 amino acids: CAWSGLALTDTQYF. CDR3 bases: TGTGCCTGGAGTGGACTAGCGTTAACAGATACGCAGTATTTT.

This clonotype was detected only a few times. The chain has TRBV12-3 or TRBV12-4 and TRBJ2-1; a weak D match, TRBD2 (5 bases). V dropped 6 bases and J dropped 0 bases, with 15 bases sitting between them. The CDR3 covers 16 residues. In nucleotides, the CDR3 is TGTGCCAGCAGCGGCCTACGGGGTGGCTCCTACAATGAGCAGTTCTTC. Its protein is CASSGLRGGSYNEQFF.

This rearrangement joins TRBV12-3 or TRBV12-4 to TRBJ2-1; a weak D match, TRBD2 (8 bases). The CDR3 has 19 residues. V dropped 2 bases and J dropped 3 bases, with 23 bases sitting between them. CDR3 nucleotide sequence: TGTGCCAGCAGTTTATCCGCCAGGGGGATAGCGGGGAGCTACAATGAGCAGTTCTTC. Residues: CASSLSARGIAGSYNEQFF.

This clonotype was seen once. This chain joins TRBV18 and TRBJ1-2, with D possibly matching TRBD1 (5 bases). V was shortened by 3 bases and J by 7 bases, with 12 bases between the two germline ends. There are 13 residues in the CDR3. Per the germline V gene, CDR1 is KGHSH and CDR2 is LQKENI. This CDR3 reads CASSPTGATGYTF. As DNA, the CDR3 is TGTGCCAGCTCACCTACCGGGGCTACTGGCTACACCTTC.

This clonotype was seen more than once but under ten times. The gene calls are TRBV7-2 and TRBJ2-5; 10 nucleotides agree with TRBD2. Germline lookup yields CDR1 SGHTA and CDR2 FQGNSA. The length of the CDR3 is 15 residues. V shed 4 bases, J shed 5 bases, and the junction held 7 bases outside the gene matches. The CDR3 loop is CASSYDLAGAETQYF. The CDR3 nucleotides read TGTGCCAGCAGCTACGATCTAGCGGGGGCGGAGACCCAGTACTTC.

This chain links TRBV7-2 with TRBJ2-1; D may be TRBD2 (5 bases). Germline assignment: CDR1 SGHTA and CDR2 FQGNSA. Trimming removed 3 bases from V and 8 bases from J, with 14 bases in between. The CDR3 is 14 residues long. The CDR3 region is CASSFTPGGYEQFF. In DNA, the CDR3 is TGTGCCAGCAGCTTTACTCCCGGAGGTTATGAGCAGTTCTTC.

The chain recombines TRBV7-3 with TRBJ2-5, with D possibly being TRBD1 (5 bases). CDR3 size: 16 residues. Germline V gene lookup returns CDR1 SGHTA and CDR2 FQGTGA. V lost 0 bases, J lost 1 base, and 12 bases lay in between. The CDR3 DNA sequence: TGTGCCAGCAGCTTAACGAAGGCAGGGCCCCAAGAGACCCAGTACTTC. The encoded protein is CASSLTKAGPQETQYF.

J is TRBJ2-5 and V is TRBV15, with D unresolved. Germline lookup yields CDR1 LNHNV and CDR2 YYDKDF (reference sequence). The CDR3 loop spans 12 amino acids. The ends were cut back, 3 bases at V and 7 bases at J, with 9 bases in the middle. The CDR3 nucleotides read TGTGCCACCAGCAGGGAAAGTGTGACCCAGTACTTC. It specifies CATSRESVTQYF.

This clonotype was seen only a few times. The chain carries TRBV7-3 and TRBJ2-2; maybe TRBD2 (6 bases). Deletions cut 3 bases from V and 7 bases from J, with 15 bases between. Looked up from germline, CDR1 is SGHTA and CDR2 is FQGTGA. CDR3 size: 15 residues. CDR3 in DNA: TGTGCCAGCAGCTTGGCGGGACCCCAGGGCGGGGAGCTGTTTTTT. Amino acids: CASSLAGPQGGELFF. Full variable domain (missing parts from reference TRBV7-3 and TRBJ2-2): GAGVSQTPSNKVTEKGKYVELRCDPISGHTALYWYRQSLGQGPEFLIYFQGTGAADDSGLPNDRFFAVRPEGSVSTLKIQRTERGDSAVYLCASSLAGPQGGELFFGEGSRLTVL.

This clonotype was seen more than once but under ten times. J is TRBJ1-1 and V is TRBV20-1; D remains ambiguous. Germline CDR1 and CDR2: DFQATT and SNEGSKA (reference sequence). V lost 5 bases and J 1 base, leaving 11 bases between the germline ends. There are 13 residues in the CDR3. The CDR3 region has the DNA TGCAGTGCTCGTCTACGGAGGAACACTGAAGCTTTCTTT. Protein sequence: CSARLRRNTEAFF.

The V and J genes are TRBV20-1 and TRBJ2-5; no clear D. The CDR3 is 12 residues long. Trimming shortened V by 3 bases and J by 0 bases, and 5 bases separated the two germline ends. Germline CDR1 reads DFQATT; CDR2 reads SNEGSKA (reference sequence). CDR3 sequence: CSARKYQETQYF. The DNA for the CDR3 is TGCAGTGCTAGGAAGTACCAAGAGACCCAGTACTTC.

The CDR3 coding sequence is TGCAGTGCTAGACAGGGGGCGGGGAACACTGAAGCTTTCTTT. Protein: CSARQGAGNTEAFF. The chain joins TRBV20-1 to TRBJ1-1, with 8 nucleotides matching TRBD1. CDR3 length: 14 residues. Germline V gives CDR1 DFQATT, CDR2 SNEGSKA (reference sequence). Germline trimming cut 2 bases from V and 1 base from J; bases unmatched to any gene: 3.

This clonotype has at least ten counts. The chain has TRBV7-2 and TRBJ2-5; D call uncertain. V was shortened by 5 bases and J by 9 bases, with 22 bases between the two germline ends. Germline loops: CDR1 SGHTA, CDR2 FQGNSA. This CDR3 comprises 15 residues. The DNA of the CDR3 is TGTGCCAGCAGCCCCCAGGCGGCACCGGTCGGGCCCCAGTACTTC. It translates to CASSPQAAPVGPQYF.

The genes are TRBV3-1 and TRBJ2-5, with D perhaps given as TRBD1 or TRBD2 (6 bases each). The V end lost 2 bases, the J end lost 1 base, and 11 bases lay between the germline ends. CDR1 and CDR2 (germline): LGHDT, YNNKEL (reference sequence). This CDR3 has 15 residues. The CDR3 nucleotides read TGTGCCAGCAGCCAATTCGGGGGCCCCCAAGAGACCCAGTACTTC. Protein sequence: CASSQFGGPQETQYF.

Written as DNA, the CDR3 is TGTGCCAGCAGTTTGGGGCACGAAAAACTGTTTTTT. Translated: CASSLGHEKLFF. The chain uses TRBV28 and TRBJ1-4; the D gene is possibly TRBD1 (5 bases). The V gene's germline CDR1 is MDHEN and CDR2 SYDVKM. The V end lost 3 bases, the J end lost 8 bases, and 7 bases lay between the germline ends. CDR3 size: 12 residues.

The chain employs TRBV20-1 and TRBJ1-1; D remains unclear. Looked up from germline, CDR1 is DFQATT and CDR2 is SNEGSKA (reference sequence). The ends were cut back, 5 bases at V and 0 bases at J, with 13 bases in the middle. The CDR3 consists of 14 residues. CDR3 sequence reads: CSASRGNMNTEAFF. Written as DNA, the CDR3 is TGCAGTGCTTCAAGAGGGAACATGAACACTGAAGCTTTCTTT.

The rearrangement uses TRBV7-2 and TRBJ2-4; D not certain. The germline CDR1 and CDR2 sequences are SGHTA and FQGNSA. CDR3 length: 15 amino acids. Trimming removed 4 bases from V and 8 bases from J, with 18 bases in between. CDR3 region: CASSSGWVGVDIQYF. The CDR3 DNA sequence: TGTGCCAGCAGCTCTGGGTGGGTCGGTGTGGACATTCAGTACTTC.